This T cell receptor (beta chain) comes out of a study of blood T cell repertoires in COVID-19. Study summary: Donors in the United States, Italy and Spain gave samples during acute or convalescent COVID-19. T cells, B-cell-depleted T cells, or PBMCs provided the cDNA or gDNA that served as material.

This clone was counted only a few times. In the authors' workflow: Using reference gene primer amplification, nucleated cell counts were estimated. Generated by immunoSEQ multiplex PCR, the TCRdb table keeps only in-frame clones and is missing some. The V and J calls and clone size were taken over from that table, and D and trimming were inferred from the DNA. The sample consists of some 160,000 clones, 80% to 85% of them appearing once. Sequencing was carried out using peripheral blood. The TCR was taken from a man between 65 and 85 years old with active or convalescent COVID-19.

The CDR3 sequence is CASTRTVGANYGYTF. The CDR3 DNA sequence: TGTGCCAGCACTCGCACCGTGGGCGCTAACTATGGCTACACCTTC. The rearrangement links TRBV7-9 to TRBJ1-2; D gene ambiguous. The CDR3 has 15 amino acids. V lost 7 bases to trimming and J lost 0 bases, with 15 bases between them. From germline, CDR1 is SEHNR and CDR2 FQNEAQ (reference sequence).